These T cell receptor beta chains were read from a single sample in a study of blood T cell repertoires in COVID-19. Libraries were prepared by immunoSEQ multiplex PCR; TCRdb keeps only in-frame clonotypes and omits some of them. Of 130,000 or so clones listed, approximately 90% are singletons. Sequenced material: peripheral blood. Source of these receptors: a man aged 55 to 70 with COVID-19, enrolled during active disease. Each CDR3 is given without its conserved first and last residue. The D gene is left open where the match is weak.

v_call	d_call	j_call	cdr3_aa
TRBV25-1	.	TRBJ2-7	ASSVDQGNFYEQY
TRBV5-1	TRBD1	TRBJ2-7	ASSLGTGKNEQY
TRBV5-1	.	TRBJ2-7	ASSLSGGTEAYEQY
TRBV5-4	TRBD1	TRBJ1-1	ASSGSGTGGTEAF
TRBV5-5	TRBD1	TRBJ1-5	ASSLRGGESNQPQH
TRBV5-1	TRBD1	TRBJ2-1	ASRPTGGGYNEQF
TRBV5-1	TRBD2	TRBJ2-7	ASSSSGGAYEQY
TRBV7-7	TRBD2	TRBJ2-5	ASSAISGGQETQY
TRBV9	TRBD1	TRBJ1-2	ASSGQGAGDYGYT
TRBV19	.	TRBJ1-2	ASRGSGKRDGYT
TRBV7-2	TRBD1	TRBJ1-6	ASSRTGYNSPLH
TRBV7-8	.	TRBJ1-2	ASSLGGQSYGYT
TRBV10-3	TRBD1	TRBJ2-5	AIRGQGPQETQY
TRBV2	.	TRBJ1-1	ASSLILATGTYMNTEAF
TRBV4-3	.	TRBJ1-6	ASSQDPNRAGDSPLH
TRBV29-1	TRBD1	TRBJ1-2	SVVAGTASYGYT